These 23 T cell receptor beta chains were sequenced from one sample in a study of technical replicates of blood from a handful of donors. Assay used: immunoSEQ multiplex PCR; TCRdb lists only in-frame clones, some missing. The sample yields about 50,000 clones, nearly 95% seen once. Sequencing was done on a sample of PBMCs. These receptors were collected from a human donor in good health. Some clones in this sample may be carry-over from other donors' samples.

J is TRBJ2-1 and V is TRBV13, with 9 bases matching TRBD1. J was trimmed by 3 bases and V by 4 bases; bases with no gene match: 10. The CDR3 is 17 residues long. CDR1 and CDR2 from the germline V gene are PRHDT and FYEKMQ (reference sequence). CDR3 region: CASSSSTGTGIYNEQFF. As DNA, the CDR3 is TGTGCCAGCAGCTCCTCGACCGGGACAGGGATCTACAATGAGCAGTTCTTC.

The rearrangement links TRBV5-1 to TRBJ2-5; TRBD2 might be the D (6 bases). The CDR3 length is 15 residues. Germline loops: CDR1 SGHRS, CDR2 YFSETQ. Deletions cut 7 bases from V and 2 bases from J, with 18 bases between. This chain's CDR3 is CASQWAGRKQETQYF. CDR3 coding DNA: TGCGCCAGCCAGTGGGCAGGGAGGAAGCAAGAGACCCAGTACTTC.

The chain is built from TRBV7-9 and TRBJ1-2; D might be TRBD1 (6 bases). The ends were cut back, 0 bases at V and 7 bases at J, with 6 bases in the middle. Germline assignment: CDR1 SEHNR and CDR2 FQNEAQ (reference sequence). The CDR3 sequence is 12 residues long. The CDR3: CASSLAGGGYTF. DNA of the CDR3: TGTGCCAGCAGCTTAGCAGGGGGTGGCTACACCTTC.

The chain uses TRBV18 and TRBJ2-3; 8 bases map to TRBD2. The J segment lost 2 bases and the V segment lost 6 bases, leaving 7 bases of the junction unmatched. Germline V gene data show CDR1 as KGHSH and CDR2 as LQKENI. This CDR3 region has 15 residues. The DNA of the CDR3 is TGTGCCAGCTCGCAGATAGCGGGACCCACAGATACGCAGTATTTT. Its translation is CASSQIAGPTDTQYF.

The V call is TRBV7-9, the J call TRBJ2-7; D is possibly TRBD1 (5 bases). In germline, CDR1 is SEHNR, CDR2 FQNEAQ (reference sequence). CDR3 length: 12 amino acids. The V end was cut by 3 bases, the J end by 3 bases, with 6 bases between. CDR3 in amino acids: CASSFQGYEQYF. The CDR3 bases are TGTGCCAGCAGCTTCCAGGGCTACGAGCAGTACTTC. Full variable domain (outside the CDR3, taken from reference TRBV7-9 and TRBJ2-7): DTGVSQNPRHKITKRGQNVTFRCDPISEHNRLYWYRQTLGQGPEFLTYFQNEAQLEKSRLLSDRFSAERPKGSFSTLEIQRTEQGDSAMYLCASSFQGYEQYFGPGTRLTVT.

The chain is built from TRBV7-8 and TRBJ1-5; D gene ambiguous. The germline V and J ends were trimmed by 2 bases and 0 bases, with 11 bases remaining between them. Germline V gene lookup returns CDR1 SGHVS and CDR2 FQNEAQ. This CDR3 contains 16 residues. The CDR3 DNA reads as TGTGCCAGCAGCTTAAGGACTGAAAATAGCAATCAGCCCCAGCATTTT. Residues: CASSLRTENSNQPQHF. Full variable domain (outside the CDR3, taken from reference TRBV7-8 and TRBJ1-5): GAGVSQSPRYKVAKRGQDVALRCDPISGHVSLFWYQQALGQGPEFLTYFQNEAQLDKSGLPSDRFFAERPEGSVSTLKIQRTQQEDSAVYLCASSLRTENSNQPQHFGDGTRLSIL.

The rearrangement joins TRBV6-5 to TRBJ2-1; the match to TRBD2 covers 12 bases. The junction had 8 bases not matched to a gene; V was cut back by 6 bases and J by 8 bases. Germline V gene lookup returns CDR1 MNHEY and CDR2 SVGAGI. There are 15 residues in the CDR3. DNA of the CDR3: TGTGCCAGCAGCTCGAGACTAGCGGGAGTGGATGAGCAGTTCTTC. It specifies CASSSRLAGVDEQFF.

This chain uses TRBV14 with TRBJ1-2; maybe TRBD1 (5 bases). Trimming cost V 0 bases and J 2 bases, with 7 bases left between them. CDR1 SGHDN and CDR2 FVKESK come from the germline V gene. The CDR3 runs 14 residues. CDR3 nucleotides: TGTGCCAGCAGCCAAGATCGGGGGAACTATGGCTACACCTTC. Its protein product is CASSQDRGNYGYTF.

V usage is TRBV6-5 and J usage is TRBJ2-1; 11 nucleotides match TRBD2. Per the germline V gene, CDR1 is MNHEY and CDR2 is SVGAGI. This CDR3 has 15 amino acids. Germline trimming cut 6 bases from V and 2 bases from J; bases unmatched to any gene: 3. CDR3 in amino acids: CASSQGLAAYNEQFF. CDR3 DNA: TGTGCCAGCAGCCAGGGACTAGCGGCCTACAATGAGCAGTTCTTC.

The chain's CDR3 is CASSSTGGGTQYF. CDR3 sequence (DNA): TGTGCCAGCAGCTCGACAGGGGGAGGGACCCAGTACTTC. The chain joins TRBV7-2 to TRBJ2-5; TRBD1 matches 9 bases. Trimming cost V 4 bases and J 7 bases; bases outside gene matches: 4. The CDR3 loop spans 13 amino acids. Germline V CDR1 and CDR2: SGHTA, FQGNSA.

The rearrangement links TRBV29-1 to TRBJ2-7; possibly TRBD1 for D (6 bases). V gave up 5 bases and J gave up 6 bases, with 17 bases separating them. The CDR3 has 13 residues. Germline CDR1 and CDR2: SQVTM and ANQGSEA. The CDR3 bases are TGCAGCGTTCGAGTCTCAGGGGCGGGCGAGCAGTACTTC. Its protein is CSVRVSGAGEQYF.

This clone was observed a handful of times. The rearrangement joins TRBV9 to TRBJ1-2; 9 nucleotides line up with TRBD1. Per the germline V gene, CDR1 is SGDLS and CDR2 is YYNGEE. This CDR3 is built from 13 residues. V was pared by 4 bases and J by 8 bases, with 6 bases of the junction left unmatched. This chain's CDR3 is CASSLDRGGGYTF. The CDR3 nucleotides are TGTGCCAGCAGCTTGGACAGGGGCGGGGGCTACACCTTC. Based on the CDR3 plus reference TRBV9 and TRBJ1-2, the full variable domain is DSGVTQTPKHLITATGQRVTLRCSPRSGDLSVYWYQQSLDQGLQFLIQYYNGEERAKGNILERFSAQQFPDLHSELNLSSLELGDSALYFCASSLDRGGGYTFGSGTRLTVV.

The J gene is TRBJ1-3, the V gene TRBV4-3; the match to TRBD1 covers 8 bases. CDR3 length: 15 amino acids. Unmatched junction bases numbered 10, after V lost 5 bases and J lost 7 bases. Germline V gives CDR1 LGHNA, CDR2 YSLEER. The CDR3 region has the DNA TGCGCCAGCAGCATCGACAGGGGAGGTAGTAACACCATATATTTT. This codes for CASSIDRGGSNTIYF.

This chain uses TRBV6-5 with TRBJ1-1; D may be TRBD1 (5 bases). Trimming left V 0 bases short and J 7 bases short, with 18 bases between. CDR3 size: 16 residues. Germline V gene data show CDR1 as MNHEY and CDR2 as SVGAGI. Here the CDR3 DNA reads TGTGCCAGCAGTTACTCGACCAGGGTGGAGAGAGGTGAAGCTTTCTTT. Protein: CASSYSTRVERGEAFF.

This chain links TRBV5-4 with TRBJ1-5, with D maybe TRBD1 (6 bases). Germline lookup yields CDR1 SGHNT and CDR2 YYREEE (reference sequence). This CDR3 has 14 residues. Trimming stripped 0 bases from V and 5 bases from J, with 9 bases between. The CDR3 nucleotides are TGTGCCAGCAGCTTGGAAGGGGGGGATCAGCCCCAGCATTTT. Its translation: CASSLEGGDQPQHF.

This clone was detected only once. J is TRBJ1-2 and V is TRBV18, with TRBD1 identical over 7 bases. Germline loops: CDR1 KGHSH, CDR2 LQKENI. The CDR3 extends over 14 amino acids. The V and J ends lost 3 bases and 5 bases, in that order; junction bases with no gene match: 6. The CDR3 reads CASSPLEGAYGYTF. The CDR3 nucleotides are TGTGCCAGCTCACCTCTCGAGGGGGCGTATGGCTACACCTTC.

The table lists this clone with a count of one. The chain has TRBV25-1 and TRBJ2-1; 9 bases agree with TRBD2. The CDR3 has 16 amino acids. Germline V lookup: CDR1 MGHDK, CDR2 SYGVNS. Trimming took 8 bases from V and 7 from J; bases not matched to a gene: 15. CDR3 DNA: TGTGCCAGCCGCCCATGGGGGCGGGGGGGGACTAATGAGCAGTTCTTC. This translates into CASRPWGRGGTNEQFF.

The chain employs TRBV5-1 and TRBJ1-1; D might be TRBD1 (5 bases). The CDR3 contains 16 residues. Looked up from germline, CDR1 is SGHRS and CDR2 is YFSETQ. The ends were cut back, 5 bases at V and 4 bases at J, with 21 bases in the middle. CDR3 DNA: TGCGCCAGCAGAATTTTCCAGGGATCCAGAGGCACTGAAGCTTTCTTT. It specifies CASRIFQGSRGTEAFF.

The chain links TRBV6-4 to TRBJ1-4, with 10 bases aligning to TRBD1. The CDR3 extends over 13 amino acids. From germline, CDR1 is MRHNA and CDR2 SNTAGT. V lost 9 bases and J lost 8; bases outside the gene matches: 6. The CDR3 nucleotides are TGTGCCAGGACAGGGGGCGATGACGAAAAACTGTTTTTT. It specifies CARTGGDDEKLFF.

V is TRBV4-3 and J is TRBJ2-1, with 12 bases lining up with TRBD2. CDR1 is LGHNA and CDR2 is YSLEER in the germline V gene. This CDR3 has 18 amino acids. V lost 0 bases to trimming and J lost 2 bases; unmatched junction nucleotides: 5. DNA for the CDR3: TGCGCCAGCAGCCAAGATTGGGCTAGCGGGAGGGCCTACAATGAGCAGTTCTTC. As protein: CASSQDWASGRAYNEQFF.

This clone is a singleton in its sample. The V and J genes are TRBV9 and TRBJ2-5; 8 bases fit TRBD2. CDR3 length: 15 amino acids. From germline, CDR1 is SGDLS and CDR2 YYNGEE. Losses at the gene ends were 0 bases for V and 5 bases for J; bases not matched to a gene: 6. The CDR3 loop is CASSVAGLVWETQYF. The CDR3 DNA sequence: TGTGCCAGCAGCGTAGCGGGACTAGTGTGGGAGACCCAGTACTTC. The whole variable domain, remainder taken from reference TRBV9 and TRBJ2-5, is DSGVTQTPKHLITATGQRVTLRCSPRSGDLSVYWYQQSLDQGLQFLIQYYNGEERAKGNILERFSAQQFPDLHSELNLSSLELGDSALYFCASSVAGLVWETQYFGPGTRLLVL.

The chain is built from TRBV6-1 and TRBJ1-5; no clear D. This CDR3 is 16 amino acids long. Germline CDR1 reads MNHNS; CDR2 reads SASEGT. The ends were cut back, 0 bases at V and 0 bases at J, with 9 bases in the middle. The DNA for the CDR3 is TGTGCCAGCAGTGAAGCTGGAGTGTATAGCAATCAGCCCCAGCATTTT. Its protein is CASSEAGVYSNQPQHF.

The gene calls are TRBV11-3 and TRBJ2-5; TRBD2 is a possible D gene (5 bases). The CDR3 totals 13 residues. Germline V lookup: CDR1 SGHNT, CDR2 YENEEA. Trimming left V 1 base short and J 5 bases short, with 8 bases between. The CDR3 loop is CASSLVPGETQYF. Here the CDR3 DNA reads TGTGCCAGCAGCTTAGTCCCGGGGGAGACCCAGTACTTC.